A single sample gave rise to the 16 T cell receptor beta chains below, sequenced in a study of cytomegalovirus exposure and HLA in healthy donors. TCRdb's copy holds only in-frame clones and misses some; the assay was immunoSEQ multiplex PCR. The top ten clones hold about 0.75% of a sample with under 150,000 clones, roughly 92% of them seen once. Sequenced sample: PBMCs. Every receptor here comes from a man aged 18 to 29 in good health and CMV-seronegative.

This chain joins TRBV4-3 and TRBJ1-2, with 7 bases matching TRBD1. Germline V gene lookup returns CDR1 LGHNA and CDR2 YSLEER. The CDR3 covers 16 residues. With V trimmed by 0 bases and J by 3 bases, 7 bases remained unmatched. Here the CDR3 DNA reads TGCGCCAGCAGCCAAGATCACCTCGACAGGGACTATGGCTACACCTTC. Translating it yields CASSQDHLDRDYGYTF.

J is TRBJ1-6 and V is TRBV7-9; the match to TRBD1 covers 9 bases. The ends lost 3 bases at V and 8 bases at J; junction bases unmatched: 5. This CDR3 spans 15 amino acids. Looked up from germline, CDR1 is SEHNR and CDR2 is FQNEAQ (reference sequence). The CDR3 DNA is TGTGCCAGCAGCTTCGAAACAGGGGGCGATTCACCCCTCCACTTT. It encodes CASSFETGGDSPLHF.

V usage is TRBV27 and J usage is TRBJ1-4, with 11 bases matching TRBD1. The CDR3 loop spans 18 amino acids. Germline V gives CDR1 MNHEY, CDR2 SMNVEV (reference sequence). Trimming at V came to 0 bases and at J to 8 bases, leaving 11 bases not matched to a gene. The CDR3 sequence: CASSLSRRTGGYEEKLFF. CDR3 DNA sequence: TGTGCCAGCAGTTTATCTCGTCGGACAGGGGGCTACGAGGAAAAACTGTTTTTT.

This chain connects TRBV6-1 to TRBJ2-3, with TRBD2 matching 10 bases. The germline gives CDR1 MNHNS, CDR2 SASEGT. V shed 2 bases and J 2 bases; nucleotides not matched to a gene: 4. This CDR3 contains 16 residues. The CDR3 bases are TGTGCCAGCAGTGAAATAGCGGGGGGAAACACAGATACGCAGTATTTT. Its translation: CASSEIAGGNTDTQYF.

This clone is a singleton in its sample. The CDR3 DNA reads as TGTGCCAGCAGCTTAGAGGCCTTAGGGGCATACGAGCAGTACTTC. This encodes CASSLEALGAYEQYF. The chain joins TRBV7-6 to TRBJ2-7, with D possibly matching TRBD1 (5 bases). Germline CDR1 is SGHVS and CDR2 is FNYEAQ. V gave up 1 base and J gave up 4 bases, with 14 bases separating them. The CDR3 is 15 amino acids.

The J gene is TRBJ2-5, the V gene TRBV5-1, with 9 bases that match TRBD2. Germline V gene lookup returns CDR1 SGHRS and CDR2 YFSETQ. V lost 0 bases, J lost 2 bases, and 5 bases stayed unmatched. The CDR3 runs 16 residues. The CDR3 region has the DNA TGCGCCAGCAGCTTGGGGGTAGCGGGGGTTCAAGAGACCCAGTACTTC. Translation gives CASSLGVAGVQETQYF.

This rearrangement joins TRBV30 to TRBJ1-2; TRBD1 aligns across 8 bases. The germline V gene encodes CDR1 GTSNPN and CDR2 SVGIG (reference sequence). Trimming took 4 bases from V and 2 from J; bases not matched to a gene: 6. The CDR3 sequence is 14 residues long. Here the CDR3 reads CAWNPGGQNYGYTF. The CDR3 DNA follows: TGTGCCTGGAACCCAGGGGGCCAGAACTATGGCTACACCTTC.

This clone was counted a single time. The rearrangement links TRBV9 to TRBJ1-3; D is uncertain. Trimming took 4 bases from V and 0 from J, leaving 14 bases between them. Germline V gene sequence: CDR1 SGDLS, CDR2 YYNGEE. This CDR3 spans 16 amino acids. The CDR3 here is CASSPWTGSSGNTIYF. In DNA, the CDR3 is TGTGCCAGCAGCCCCTGGACGGGGAGCTCTGGAAACACCATATATTTT.

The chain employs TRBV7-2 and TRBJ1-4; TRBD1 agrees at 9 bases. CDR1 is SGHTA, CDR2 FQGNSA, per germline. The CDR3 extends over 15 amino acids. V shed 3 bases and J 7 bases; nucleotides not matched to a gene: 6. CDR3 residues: CASSFGGTGIEKLFF. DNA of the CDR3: TGTGCCAGCAGCTTTGGCGGGACAGGGATTGAAAAACTGTTTTTT.

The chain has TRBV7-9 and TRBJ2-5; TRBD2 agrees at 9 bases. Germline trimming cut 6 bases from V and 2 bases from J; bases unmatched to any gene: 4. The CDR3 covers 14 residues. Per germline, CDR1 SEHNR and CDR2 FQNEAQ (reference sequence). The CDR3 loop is CASRYSGGQETQYF. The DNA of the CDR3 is TGTGCCAGCAGGTATAGCGGGGGACAAGAGACCCAGTACTTC.

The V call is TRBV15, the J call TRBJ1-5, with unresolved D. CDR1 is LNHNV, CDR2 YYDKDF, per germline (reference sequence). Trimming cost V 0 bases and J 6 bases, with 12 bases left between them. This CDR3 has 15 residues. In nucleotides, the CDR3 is TGTGCCACCAGCAGAGACGGGAAGGGCATTCAGCCCCAGCATTTT. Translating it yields CATSRDGKGIQPQHF.

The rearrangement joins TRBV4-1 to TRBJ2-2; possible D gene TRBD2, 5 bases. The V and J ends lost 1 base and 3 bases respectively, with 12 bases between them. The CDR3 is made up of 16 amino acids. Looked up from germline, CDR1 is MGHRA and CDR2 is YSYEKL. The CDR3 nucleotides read TGCGCCAGCAGCCAAGTCCGGGATTATTACACCGGGGAGCTGTTTTTT. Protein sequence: CASSQVRDYYTGELFF.

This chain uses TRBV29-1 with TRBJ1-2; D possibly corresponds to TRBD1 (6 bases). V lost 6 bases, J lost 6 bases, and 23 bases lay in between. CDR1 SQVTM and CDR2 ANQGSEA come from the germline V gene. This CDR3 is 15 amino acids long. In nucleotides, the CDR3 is TGCAGCGTAGCCCGGGTGGCTGACAGGTCCCATGGCTACACCTTC. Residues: CSVARVADRSHGYTF.

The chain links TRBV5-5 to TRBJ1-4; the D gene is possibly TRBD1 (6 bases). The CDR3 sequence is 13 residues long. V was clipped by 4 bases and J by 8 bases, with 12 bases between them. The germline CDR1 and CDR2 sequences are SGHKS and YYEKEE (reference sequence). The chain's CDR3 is CASSRRTDEKLFF. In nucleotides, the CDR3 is TGTGCCAGCAGCCGGAGGACAGACGAAAAACTGTTTTTT.

The CDR3 region has the DNA TGTGCCAGCAGTGCGGACATAAGCAATCAGCCCCAGCATTTT. Its translation is CASSADISNQPQHF. This sequence joins TRBV2 and TRBJ1-5, with D maybe TRBD1 (5 bases). Trimming removed 4 bases from V and 1 base from J, with 8 bases in between. Looked up from germline, CDR1 is SNHLY and CDR2 is FYNNEI. This CDR3 is built from 14 residues. The full variable domain, its missing parts supplied by reference TRBV2 and TRBJ1-5, is EPEVTQTPSHQVTQMGQEVILRCVPISNHLYFYWYRQILGQKVEFLVSFYNNEISEKSEIFDDQFSVERPDGSNFTLKIRSTKLEDSAMYFCASSADISNQPQHFGDGTRLSIL.

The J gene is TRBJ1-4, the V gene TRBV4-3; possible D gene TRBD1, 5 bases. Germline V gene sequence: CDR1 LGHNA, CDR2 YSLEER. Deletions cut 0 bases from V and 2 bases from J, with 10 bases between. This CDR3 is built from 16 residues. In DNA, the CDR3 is TGCGCCAGCAGCCAAGATTTCAGGGTCACTAATGAAAAACTGTTTTTT. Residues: CASSQDFRVTNEKLFF.